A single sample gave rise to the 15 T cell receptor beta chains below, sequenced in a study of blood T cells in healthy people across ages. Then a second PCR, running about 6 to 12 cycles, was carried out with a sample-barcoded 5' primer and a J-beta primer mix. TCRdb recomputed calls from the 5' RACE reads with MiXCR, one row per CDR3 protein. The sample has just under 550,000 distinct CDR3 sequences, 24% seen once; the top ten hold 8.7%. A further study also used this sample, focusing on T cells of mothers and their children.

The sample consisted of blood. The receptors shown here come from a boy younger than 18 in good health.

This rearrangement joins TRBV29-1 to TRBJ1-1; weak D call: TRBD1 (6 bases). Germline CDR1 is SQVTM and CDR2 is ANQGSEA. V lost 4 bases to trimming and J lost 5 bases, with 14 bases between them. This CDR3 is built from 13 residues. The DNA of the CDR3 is TGCAGCGTTGGGGAAGGGGGAGGGACTGAAGCTTTCTTT. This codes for CSVGEGGGTEAFF.

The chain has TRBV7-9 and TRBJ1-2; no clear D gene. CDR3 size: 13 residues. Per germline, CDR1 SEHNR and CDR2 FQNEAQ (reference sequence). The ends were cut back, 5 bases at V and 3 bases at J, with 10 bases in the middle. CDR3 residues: CASSPNRDYGYTF. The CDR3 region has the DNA TGTGCCAGCAGCCCCAATCGGGACTATGGCTACACCTTC.

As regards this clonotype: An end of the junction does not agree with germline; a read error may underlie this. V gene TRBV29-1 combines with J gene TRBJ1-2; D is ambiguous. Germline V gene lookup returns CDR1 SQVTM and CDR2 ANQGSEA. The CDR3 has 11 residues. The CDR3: CGVDLGYGYTF. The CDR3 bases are TGCGGCGTTGACCTGGGCTATGGCTACACCTTC.

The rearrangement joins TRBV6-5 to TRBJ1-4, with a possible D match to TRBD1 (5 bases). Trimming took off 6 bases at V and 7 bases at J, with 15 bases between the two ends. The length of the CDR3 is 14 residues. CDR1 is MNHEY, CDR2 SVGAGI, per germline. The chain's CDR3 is CASRQGVVGEKLFF. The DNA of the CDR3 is TGTGCCAGCAGGCAAGGGGTCGTGGGTGAAAAACTGTTTTTT.

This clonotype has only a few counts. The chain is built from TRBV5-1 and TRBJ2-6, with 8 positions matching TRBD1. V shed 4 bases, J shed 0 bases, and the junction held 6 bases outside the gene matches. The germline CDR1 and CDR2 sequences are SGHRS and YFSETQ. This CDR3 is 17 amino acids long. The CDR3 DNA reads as TGCGCCAGCAGCCTGACAGGGGACCGCTCTGGGGCCAACGTCCTGACTTTC. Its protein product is CASSLTGDRSGANVLTF.

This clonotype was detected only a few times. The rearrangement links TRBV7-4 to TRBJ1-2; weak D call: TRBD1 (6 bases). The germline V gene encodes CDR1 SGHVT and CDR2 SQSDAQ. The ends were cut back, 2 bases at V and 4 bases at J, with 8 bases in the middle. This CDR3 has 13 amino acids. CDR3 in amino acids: CASSLPDSYGYTF. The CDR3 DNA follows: TGTGCCAGCAGCTTACCGGACAGCTATGGCTACACCTTC.

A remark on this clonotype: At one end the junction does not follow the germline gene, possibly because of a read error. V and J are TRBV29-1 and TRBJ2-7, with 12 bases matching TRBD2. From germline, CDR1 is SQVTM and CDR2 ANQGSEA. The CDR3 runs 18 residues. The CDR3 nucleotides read TGCAGCGTTGAAGCCCTGGGCCTTACTAGCGGGGGGACCTACGGGCAGTACTTC. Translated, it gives CSVEALGLTSGGTYGQYF.

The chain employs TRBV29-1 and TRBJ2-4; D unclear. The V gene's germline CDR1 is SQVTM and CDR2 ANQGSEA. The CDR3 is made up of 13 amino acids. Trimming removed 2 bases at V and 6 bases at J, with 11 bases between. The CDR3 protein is CSVEQENSNIQYF. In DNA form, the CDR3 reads TGCAGCGTTGAACAGGAGAACTCAAACATTCAGTACTTC.

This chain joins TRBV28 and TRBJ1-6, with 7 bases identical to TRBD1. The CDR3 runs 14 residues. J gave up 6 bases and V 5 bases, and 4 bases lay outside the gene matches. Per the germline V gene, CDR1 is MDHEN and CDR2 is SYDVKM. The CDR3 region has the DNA TGTGCCAGCAGTCCTCGGGACAGTAATTCACCCCTCCACTTT. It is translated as CASSPRDSNSPLHF. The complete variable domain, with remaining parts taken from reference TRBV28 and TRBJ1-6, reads DVKVTQSSRYLVKRTGEKVFLECVQDMDHENMFWYRQDPGLGLRLIYFSYDVKMKEKGDIPEGYSVSREKKERFSLILESASTNQTSMYLCASSPRDSNSPLHFGNGTRLTVT.

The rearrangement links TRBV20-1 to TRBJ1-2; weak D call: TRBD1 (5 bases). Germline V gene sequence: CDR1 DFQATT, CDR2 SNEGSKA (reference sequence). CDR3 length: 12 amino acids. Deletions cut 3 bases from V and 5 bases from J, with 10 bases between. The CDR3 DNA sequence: TGCAGTGCTAGTTACCAGGGTTATGGCTACACCTTC. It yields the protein CSASYQGYGYTF.

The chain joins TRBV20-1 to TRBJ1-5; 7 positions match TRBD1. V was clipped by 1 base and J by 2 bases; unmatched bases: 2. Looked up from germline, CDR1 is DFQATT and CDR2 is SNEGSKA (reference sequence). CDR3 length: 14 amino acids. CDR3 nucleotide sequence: TGCAGTGCTAGAGGTGACAGGGGCAATCAGCCCCAGCATTTT. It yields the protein CSARGDRGNQPQHF.

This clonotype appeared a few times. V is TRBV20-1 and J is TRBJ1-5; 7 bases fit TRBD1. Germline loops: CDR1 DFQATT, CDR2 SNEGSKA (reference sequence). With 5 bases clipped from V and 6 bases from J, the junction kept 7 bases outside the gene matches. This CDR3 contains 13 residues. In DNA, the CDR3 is TGCAGTGCTGGTGACAGGGCTGGTCAGCCCCAGCATTTT. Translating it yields CSAGDRAGQPQHF.

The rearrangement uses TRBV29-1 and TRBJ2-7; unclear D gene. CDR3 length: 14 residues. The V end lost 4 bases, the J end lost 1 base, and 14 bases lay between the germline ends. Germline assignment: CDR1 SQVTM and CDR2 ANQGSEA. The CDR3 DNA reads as TGCAGCGTTGTACGTACTGGCGATTCCTACGAGCAGTACTTC. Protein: CSVVRTGDSYEQYF.

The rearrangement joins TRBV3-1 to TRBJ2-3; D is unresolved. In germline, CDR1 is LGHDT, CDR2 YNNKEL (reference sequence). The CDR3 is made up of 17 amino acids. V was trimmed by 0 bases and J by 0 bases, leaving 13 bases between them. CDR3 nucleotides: TGTGCCAGCAGCCAAGAATTGGCACTACTGAGCACAGATACGCAGTATTTT. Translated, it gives CASSQELALLSTDTQYF.

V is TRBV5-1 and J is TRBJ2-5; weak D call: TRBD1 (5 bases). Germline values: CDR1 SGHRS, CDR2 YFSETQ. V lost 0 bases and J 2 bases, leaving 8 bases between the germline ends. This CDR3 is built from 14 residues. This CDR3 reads CASSLGQKQETQYF. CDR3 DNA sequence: TGCGCCAGCAGCTTGGGACAGAAGCAAGAGACCCAGTACTTC.